A single sample gave rise to the 28 T cell receptor beta chains below, sequenced in a study of blood T cell repertoires in COVID-19. Measured with immunoSEQ multiplex PCR; TCRdb has only the in-frame clones, and not every one. The sample holds nearly 250,000 clones, about 84% seen once. Sequences were obtained from PBMCs or T cells enriched from blood (not recorded which). These receptors all stem from a woman aged 45-60 years who had recovered from COVID-19.

The CDR3 DNA reads TGTGCCTGGAGACTAGCGGGAGGGCCGGGTAATGAGCAGTTCTTC. Amino acid sequence: CAWRLAGGPGNEQFF. This chain joins TRBV30 and TRBJ2-1, with 13 bases that match TRBD2. Per germline, CDR1 GTSNPN and CDR2 SVGIG (reference sequence). This CDR3 region has 15 residues. V lost 3 bases and J lost 7; bases outside the gene matches: 6.

This rearrangement joins TRBV27 to TRBJ2-7; 11 positions match TRBD2. The CDR3 is 15 amino acids. The V and J ends lost 5 bases and 5 bases, in that order; junction bases with no gene match: 8. CDR1 and CDR2 from the germline V gene are MNHEY and SMNVEV (reference sequence). DNA for the CDR3: TGTGCCAGCAGTCCAACTAGCGGGAGAACGGACGAGCAGTACTTC. Amino acid sequence: CASSPTSGRTDEQYF.

With respect to this clone: This sample includes further DNA sequences coding for the same CDR3. CDR3: CASSLVLQETQYF. The CDR3 nucleotides read TGTGCCAGCAGTTTAGTCCTCCAAGAGACCCAGTACTTC. The V call is TRBV12-3 or TRBV12-4, the J call TRBJ2-5; D remains ambiguous. This CDR3 spans 13 amino acids. The germline V and J ends were trimmed by 1 base and 1 base, with 4 bases remaining between them.

J is TRBJ1-1 and V is TRBV5-4, with D possibly matching TRBD1 (6 bases). The V end was cut by 4 bases, the J end by 7 bases, with 11 bases between. Germline loops: CDR1 SGHNT, CDR2 YYREEE (reference sequence). This CDR3 is 12 amino acids long. This CDR3 reads CASSQLDSEAFF. In DNA form, the CDR3 reads TGTGCCAGCAGCCAACTGGACAGTGAAGCTTTCTTT.

The genes are TRBV7-2 and TRBJ2-3; 8 bases are shared with TRBD2. Germline CDR1 reads SGHTA; CDR2 reads FQGNSA. V dropped 5 bases and J dropped 1; count of bases not matched to a gene: 11. The CDR3 is made up of 17 amino acids. In nucleotides, the CDR3 is TGTGCCAGCAGCAACCAAGGGAGGCGGGGGGGCACAGATACGCAGTATTTT. Its protein is CASSNQGRRGGTDTQYF. The variable domain in full, with the rest retrieved from reference TRBV7-2 and TRBJ2-3, is GAGVSQSPSNKVTEKGKDVELRCDPISGHTALYWYRQSLGQGLEFLIYFQGNSAPDKSGLPSDRFSAERTGGSVSTLTIQRTQQEDSAVYLCASSNQGRRGGTDTQYFGPGTRLTVL.

This clone was seen a single time. The CDR3 nucleotides are TGCGCCAGCAGCCAAGATGGGACAGGGGGAAATTCACCCCTCCACTTT. This sequence encodes CASSQDGTGGNSPLHF. The chain recombines TRBV4-3 with TRBJ1-6; 11 bases line up with TRBD1. V lost 0 bases to trimming and J lost 7 bases; unmatched junction nucleotides: 2. Per the germline V gene, CDR1 is LGHNA and CDR2 is YSLEER. The CDR3 is made up of 16 amino acids.

This chain's CDR3 is CASSPDRTSNQPQHF. The CDR3, as DNA: TGTGCCAGCAGCCCGGACAGAACTAGCAATCAGCCCCAGCATTTT. This chain joins TRBV6-5 and TRBJ1-5; possible D gene TRBD1, 6 bases. The V and J ends lost 6 bases and 0 bases respectively, with 12 bases between them. CDR3 size: 15 residues. CDR1 is MNHEY, CDR2 SVGAGI, per germline.

V and J are TRBV5-5 and TRBJ2-7; 7 nucleotides match TRBD2. CDR1 and CDR2 (germline): SGHKS, YYEKEE (reference sequence). J gave up 4 bases and V 4 bases, and 5 bases lay outside the gene matches. The CDR3 consists of 13 residues. The CDR3 DNA sequence: TGTGCCAGCAGCAGGCGGGGGAATTACGAGCAGTACTTC. It encodes CASSRRGNYEQYF.

This chain links TRBV6-6 with TRBJ1-6, with D possibly being TRBD1 (5 bases). The CDR3 covers 15 residues. V was shortened by 0 bases and J by 7 bases, with 10 bases between the two germline ends. Germline V gene lookup returns CDR1 MNHNY and CDR2 SVGAGI (reference sequence). CDR3 sequence (DNA): TGTGCCAGCAGTTACTCGCGGGACCGGAATTCACCCCTCCACTTT. As protein: CASSYSRDRNSPLHF.

The CDR3 region has the DNA TGTGCCAGCAGGACCGGGACAAAAGAGCAGTTCTTC. Residues: CASRTGTKEQFF. This rearrangement joins TRBV11-2 to TRBJ2-1, with D maybe TRBD1 (6 bases). This CDR3 comprises 12 residues. V was cut by 6 bases and J by 10 bases, with 13 bases left in between. The V gene's germline CDR1 is SGHAT and CDR2 FQNNGV.

The chain uses TRBV9 and TRBJ1-1; D not certain. There are 15 residues in the CDR3. Germline V gene data show CDR1 as SGDLS and CDR2 as YYNGEE. V lost 3 bases, J lost 4 bases, and 16 bases lay in between. DNA of the CDR3: TGTGCCAGCAGCGCCCCAGACGGGGTCGGCACTGAAGCTTTCTTT. Residues: CASSAPDGVGTEAFF.

This clone appeared a single time. The chain links TRBV4-3 to TRBJ1-3; perhaps TRBD1 as D (5 bases). CDR1 is LGHNA and CDR2 is YSLEER in the germline V gene. The CDR3 totals 16 residues. The V and J ends lost 3 bases and 4 bases respectively, with 16 bases between them. The CDR3 DNA reads as TGCGCCAGCAGCCACGGTGGACATAGAGCAGGAAACACCATATATTTT. It encodes CASSHGGHRAGNTIYF.

The chain joins TRBV14 to TRBJ2-3; D unresolved. The CDR3 has 13 residues. CDR1 is SGHDN and CDR2 is FVKESK in the germline V gene. With 5 bases removed from V and 5 bases from J, the gap between germline ends came to 11 bases. CDR3 protein: CASSTHPGDTQYF. The CDR3 bases are TGTGCCAGCAGCACTCACCCGGGAGATACGCAGTATTTT.

In nucleotides, the CDR3 is TGTGCCAGCAGCCCATCCGGGGGAGGCGTCTATGGCTACACCTTC. Its translation: CASSPSGGGVYGYTF. This chain links TRBV11-3 with TRBJ1-2, with D perhaps matching TRBD1 (5 bases). V lost 5 bases, J lost 4 bases, and 17 bases lay in between. The CDR3 has 15 residues. The germline V gene encodes CDR1 SGHNT and CDR2 YENEEA. The whole variable domain, remainder taken from reference TRBV11-3 and TRBJ1-2, is EAGVVQSPRYKIIEKKQPVAFWCNPISGHNTLYWYLQNLGQGPELLIRYENEEAVDDSQLPKDRFSAERLKGVDSTLKIQPAELGDSAVYLCASSPSGGGVYGYTFGSGTRLTVV.

The chain employs TRBV6-5 and TRBJ2-1; the D gene is possibly TRBD1 (5 bases). The CDR3 totals 15 residues. V lost 6 bases to trimming and J lost 7 bases, with 19 bases between them. Germline V CDR1 and CDR2: MNHEY, SVGAGI. CDR3 coding DNA: TGTGCCAGCAGCAAAGGGGCCTCTAGTGGGAATGAGCAGTTCTTC. Translation gives CASSKGASSGNEQFF.

The chain carries TRBV5-1 and TRBJ1-3; no clear D. This CDR3 is built from 15 residues. The V end lost 0 bases, the J end lost 1 base, and 8 bases lay between the germline ends. Germline V lookup: CDR1 SGHRS, CDR2 YFSETQ. The CDR3: CASSLDAASGNTIYF. The CDR3 DNA reads as TGCGCCAGCAGCTTGGATGCAGCGTCTGGAAACACCATATATTTT. The entire variable domain, with the rest obtained from reference TRBV5-1 and TRBJ1-3, is as follows: KAGVTQTPRYLIKTRGQQVTLSCSPISGHRSVSWYQQTPGQGLQFLFEYFSETQRNKGNFPGRFSGRQFSNSRSEMNVSTLELGDSALYLCASSLDAASGNTIYFGEGSWLTVV.

This clone was found a few times. V usage is TRBV6-5 and J usage is TRBJ2-3; 7 bases agree with TRBD2. V dropped 6 bases and J dropped 0; count of bases not matched to a gene: 3. The CDR3 contains 14 residues. The germline V gene encodes CDR1 MNHEY and CDR2 SVGAGI. The CDR3 loop reads CASRAGVSTDTQYF. CDR3 coding DNA: TGTGCCAGCAGGGCGGGAGTAAGCACAGATACGCAGTATTTT.

This chain's CDR3 is CASSNSGQNYGYTF. CDR3 sequence (DNA): TGTGCCAGTAGTAACTCGGGACAGAACTATGGCTACACCTTC. V is TRBV19 and J is TRBJ1-2; 7 bases line up with TRBD1. The germline CDR1 and CDR2 sequences are LNHDA and SQIVND (reference sequence). CDR3 length: 14 residues. Losses at the gene ends were 4 bases for V and 2 bases for J; bases not matched to a gene: 4.

V usage is TRBV6-5 and J usage is TRBJ1-1; D unresolved. The CDR3 has 15 amino acids. The V end lost 1 base, the J end lost 1 base, and 10 bases lay between the germline ends. The germline CDR1 and CDR2 sequences are MNHEY and SVGAGI. The CDR3: CASSYLLEANTEAFF. In DNA, the CDR3 is TGTGCCAGCAGTTACTTGTTGGAGGCGAACACTGAAGCTTTCTTT.

The chain is built from TRBV9 and TRBJ2-5, with TRBD2 matching 8 bases. The CDR3 is 15 amino acids. Per germline, CDR1 SGDLS and CDR2 YYNGEE. After removal of 0 bases from V and 5 bases from J, the junction contained 6 bases not matched to a gene. DNA of the CDR3: TGTGCCAGCAGCGTAGCCGGGGGGGGTTGGGAGACCCAGTACTTC. Its translation is CASSVAGGGWETQYF.

V is TRBV7-2 and J is TRBJ1-5; D is perhaps TRBD1 (5 bases). The V gene lost 3 bases and the J gene lost 9 bases, with 21 bases spanning the gap. This CDR3 contains 16 residues. Per the germline V gene, CDR1 is SGHTA and CDR2 is FQGNSA. The CDR3 is CASSFPSGGGFRPQHF. DNA for the CDR3: TGTGCCAGCAGCTTCCCATCTGGGGGAGGGTTTCGGCCCCAGCATTTT.

The chain joins TRBV2 to TRBJ1-5; D might be TRBD1 (5 bases). CDR3 size: 13 residues. Germline V gene sequence: CDR1 SNHLY, CDR2 FYNNEI. V was cut by 8 bases and J by 3 bases, with 11 bases left in between. The CDR3 region has the DNA TGTGCCAGCGCTGGACAAGCCAATCAGCCCCAGCATTTT. This gives the protein CASAGQANQPQHF.

This rearrangement joins TRBV29-1 to TRBJ2-2; TRBD1 agrees at 10 bases. This CDR3 has 16 residues. Germline assignment: CDR1 SQVTM and CDR2 ANQGSEA. The trim removed 3 bases at V and 4 bases at J, leaving 8 bases unmatched. This CDR3 is CSVDPGQGRITGELFF. The DNA of the CDR3 is TGCAGCGTTGACCCGGGACAGGGGAGGATCACCGGGGAGCTGTTTTTT.

This clone appeared a single time. The rearrangement links TRBV7-9 to TRBJ1-1; possible D gene TRBD1, 6 bases. The CDR3 covers 14 residues. CDR1 and CDR2 from the germline V gene are SEHNR and FQNEAQ (reference sequence). V shed 5 bases and J shed 0 bases, with 10 bases lying between them. This chain's CDR3 is CASSPDRLNTEAFF. The CDR3 nucleotides read TGTGCCAGCAGCCCCGACAGGTTGAACACTGAAGCTTTCTTT.

The sample holds a few counts of this clone. The chain joins TRBV30 to TRBJ2-1; D perhaps matches TRBD1 (6 bases). This CDR3 spans 12 amino acids. V dropped 3 bases and J dropped 6 bases, with 9 bases sitting between them. The germline V gene has CDR1 GTSNPN and CDR2 SVGIG (reference sequence). CDR3 loop: CAWSLQGNEQFF. The CDR3 nucleotides are TGTGCCTGGAGCCTACAGGGCAATGAGCAGTTCTTC.

The rearrangement uses TRBV5-1 and TRBJ2-7; perhaps TRBD2 as D (6 bases). The CDR3 spans 13 residues. Deletions cut 4 bases from V and 2 bases from J, with 10 bases between. Germline assignment: CDR1 SGHRS and CDR2 YFSETQ. This chain's CDR3 is CASSRGLTYEQYF. The CDR3 coding sequence is TGCGCCAGCAGCCGGGGACTTACCTACGAGCAGTACTTC.

The genes are TRBV6-6 and TRBJ2-7, with D uncertain. V lost 0 bases and J 6 bases, leaving 18 bases between the germline ends. CDR1 and CDR2 (germline): MNHNY, SVGAGI (reference sequence). The CDR3 sequence is 16 residues long. As DNA, the CDR3 is TGTGCCAGCAGTTACTCAGGTGCAGGTAATTCAGGCGAGCAGTACTTC. Translated: CASSYSGAGNSGEQYF.

The V call is TRBV15, the J call TRBJ1-3; no definite D call. V gave up 0 bases and J gave up 2 bases, with 5 bases separating them. Germline V gives CDR1 LNHNV, CDR2 YYDKDF (reference sequence). This CDR3 has 14 residues. CDR3: CATSRDSTGNTIYF. The DNA for the CDR3 is TGTGCCACCAGCAGAGACAGTACTGGAAACACCATATATTTT.